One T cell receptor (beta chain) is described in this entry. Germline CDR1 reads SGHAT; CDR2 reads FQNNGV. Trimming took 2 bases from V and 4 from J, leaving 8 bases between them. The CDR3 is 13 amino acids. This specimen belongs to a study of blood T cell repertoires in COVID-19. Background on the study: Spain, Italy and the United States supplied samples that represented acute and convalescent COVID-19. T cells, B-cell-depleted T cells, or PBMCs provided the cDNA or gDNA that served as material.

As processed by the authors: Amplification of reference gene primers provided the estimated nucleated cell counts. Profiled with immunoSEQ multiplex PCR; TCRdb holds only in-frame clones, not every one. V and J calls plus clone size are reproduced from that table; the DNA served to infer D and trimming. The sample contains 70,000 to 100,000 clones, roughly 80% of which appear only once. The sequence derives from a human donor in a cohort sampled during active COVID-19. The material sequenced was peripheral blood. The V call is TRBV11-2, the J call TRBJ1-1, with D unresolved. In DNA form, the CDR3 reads TGTGCCAGCAGCTTAAATTTAGTCACTGAAGCTTTCTTT. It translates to CASSLNLVTEAFF.